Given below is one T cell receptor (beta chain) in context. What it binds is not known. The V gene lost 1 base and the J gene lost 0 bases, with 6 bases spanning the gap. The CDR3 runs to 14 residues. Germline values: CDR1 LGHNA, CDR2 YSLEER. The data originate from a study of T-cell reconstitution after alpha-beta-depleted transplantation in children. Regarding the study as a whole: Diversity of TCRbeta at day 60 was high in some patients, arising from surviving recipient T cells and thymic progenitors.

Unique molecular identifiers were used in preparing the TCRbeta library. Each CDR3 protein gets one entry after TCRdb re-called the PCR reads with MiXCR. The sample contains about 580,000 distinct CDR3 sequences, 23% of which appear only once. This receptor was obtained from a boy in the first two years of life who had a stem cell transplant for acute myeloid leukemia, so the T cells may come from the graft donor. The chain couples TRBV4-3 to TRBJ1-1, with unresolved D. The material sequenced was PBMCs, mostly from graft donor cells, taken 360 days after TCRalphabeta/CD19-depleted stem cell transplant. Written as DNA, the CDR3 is TGCGCCAGCAGCCAAGCGTCCTTGAACACTGAAGCTTTCTTT. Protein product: CASSQASLNTEAFF.